This T cell receptor (beta chain) was sequenced for a study of T cells in Graves' hyperthyroidism and ophthalmopathy. Points from the study as a whole: Model-based prediction identified ophthalmopathy a median 6.5 months prior to its onset. The authors' 13 V-J model separated ophthalmopathy from stable hyperthyroidism.

V was clipped by 4 bases and J by 3 bases; unmatched bases: 14. Germline V gene data show CDR1 as SGDLS and CDR2 as YYNGEE. The CDR3 consists of 17 residues. It was RNA transcripts that yielded the amplified TCR beta CDR3 regions. With the HTBI primer set, the TCR CDR3 went through a first round of RT-PCR. TCRdb itself ran the multiplex PCR reads through MiXCR, one entry per CDR3 protein. The sample consists of hundreds of thousands of distinct CDR3 sequences, about 14% of them appearing once. Across 18 months, stable Graves' hyperthyroidism was marked by no progression to ophthalmopathy. Patients showing uncontrolled infection, other autoimmune disease, pregnancy or lactation were ineligible. Details on this clonotype: What it recognizes is unknown.

Sequencing was performed on blood. This chain uses TRBV9 with TRBJ2-5; 8 bases map to TRBD2. This clonotype was obtained from a woman aged 18-29 years with Graves' hyperthyroidism. Here the CDR3 reads CASSSSRSLAGEETQYF. The CDR3 nucleotides are TGTGCCAGCAGCTCTAGTAGGTCGCTAGCGGGTGAAGAGACCCAGTACTTC.